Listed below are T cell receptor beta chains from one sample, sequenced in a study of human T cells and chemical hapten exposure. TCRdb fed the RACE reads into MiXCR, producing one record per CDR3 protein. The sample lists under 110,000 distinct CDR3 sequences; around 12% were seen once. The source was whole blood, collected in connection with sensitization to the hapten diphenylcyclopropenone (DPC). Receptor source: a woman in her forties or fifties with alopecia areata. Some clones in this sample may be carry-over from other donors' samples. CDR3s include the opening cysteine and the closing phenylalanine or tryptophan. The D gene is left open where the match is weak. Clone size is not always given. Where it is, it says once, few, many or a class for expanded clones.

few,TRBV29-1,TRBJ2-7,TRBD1,TGCAGCGTCCAACCAGGGACAGGGGGCGGCTACGAGCAGTACTTC,CSVQPGTGGGYEQYF
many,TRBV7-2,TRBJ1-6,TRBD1,TGTGCCAGCACCGGCGGAGGGGGCTATTCACCCCTCCACTTT,CASTGGGGYSPLHF
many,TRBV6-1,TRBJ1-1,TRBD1,TGTGCCAGCAGACAGGGGCGAGAGGCGCCTGAAGCTTTCTTT,CASRQGREAPEAFF
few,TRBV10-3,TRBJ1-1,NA,TGTGCCATCAGTGAGTCCGTGCGAGAAGCTTTCTTT,CAISESVREAFF
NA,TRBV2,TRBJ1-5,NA,TGTGCCAGCAGTGTTGCGGGGGGCTATCAGCCCCAGCATTTT,CASSVAGGYQPQHF
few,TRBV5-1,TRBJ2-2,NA,TGCGCCAGCAGCCCACACACCGGGGAGCTGTTTTTT,CASSPHTGELFF
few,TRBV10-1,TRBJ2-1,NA,TGCGCCAGCAGTGACCCAGGGCCCCCCGGGTACAATGAGCAGTTCTTC,CASSDPGPPGYNEQFF
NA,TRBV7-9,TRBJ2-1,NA,TGTGCCAGCAGCTCCTACTACATGCTAGAGCAGTTCTTC,CASSSYYMLEQFF
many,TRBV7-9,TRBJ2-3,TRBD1,TGTGCCAGCAGCTCCGGGACAGTGGACGCAGATACGCAGTATTTT,CASSSGTVDADTQYF
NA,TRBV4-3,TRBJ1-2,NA,TGCGCCAGCAGCCAAGATACAGATGATGGCTACACCTTC,CASSQDTDDGYTF
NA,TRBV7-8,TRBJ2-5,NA,TGTGCCAGCATCCTGAGGCGGACCCCCCAGGGGGAGACCCAGTACTTC,CASILRRTPQGETQYF
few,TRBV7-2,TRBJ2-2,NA,TGTGCCAGCAGCTTGACGGCGAACACCGGGGAGCTGTTTTTT,CASSLTANTGELFF
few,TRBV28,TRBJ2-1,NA,TGTGCCAGCAGTTTAAGGTCCTGGGGGTCGAACAATGAGCAGTTCTTC,CASSLRSWGSNNEQFF
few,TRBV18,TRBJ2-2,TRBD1,TGTGCCAGCTCACCACCGGGACAGGGGGACACCGGGGAGCTGTTTTTT,CASSPPGQGDTGELFF
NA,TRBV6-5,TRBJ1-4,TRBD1,TGTGCCAGCAGTTACGGGACAGCAACTAATGAAAAACTGTTTTTT,CASSYGTATNEKLFF
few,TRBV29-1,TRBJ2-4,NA,TGCAGCGTTGAAGTCGGGGGGCTAGCCAAAAACATTCAGTACTTC,CSVEVGGLAKNIQYF
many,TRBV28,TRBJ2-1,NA,TGTGCCAGCAGCCCGAGTAGTGATGAGCAGTTCTTC,CASSPSSDEQFF
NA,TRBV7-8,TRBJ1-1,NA,TGTGCCAGCAGCTTATATGACGTTTCAAACACTGAAGCTTTCTTT,CASSLYDVSNTEAFF
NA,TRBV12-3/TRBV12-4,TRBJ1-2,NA,TGTGCCAGCAGTACCACCTACGGGGGCTATGGCTACACCTTC,CASSTTYGGYGYTF
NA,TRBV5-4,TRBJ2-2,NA,TGTGCCAGCAGTCGCAGGGCGGACACCGGGGAGCTGTTTTTT,CASSRRADTGELFF